This T cell receptor (beta chain) was retrieved from a study of post-analysis software for immune sequencing data. Tagging with unique molecular identifiers was a feature of the TCR beta cDNA libraries. The authors obtained some 500,000 cDNA molecules from roughly 1 to 10 million T cells. TCRdb reprocessed the PCR reads via MiXCR and lists one record per CDR3 protein. The sample has hundreds of thousands of distinct CDR3 sequences; roughly three fifths are singletons. Findings of the study overall: Patients had higher frequencies than controls of four to six TRBV segments, including TRBV5-6, TRBV5-1 and TRBV20-1.

The length of the CDR3 is 17 residues. Trimming took off 0 bases at V and 1 base at J, with 10 bases between the two ends. Germline CDR1 LGHNT, CDR2 FRNRAP. A few counts support this clonotype. No antigen is known for it. This chain uses TRBV12-5 with TRBJ2-6, with D possibly matching TRBD1 (5 bases). The source material was blood. This receptor was identified in a girl aged 2-15 years with multiple sclerosis. CDR3 bases: TGTGCTAGTGGTTTGGTGCGGACACCGTCTGGGGCCAACGTCCTGACTTTC. Amino acids: CASGLVRTPSGANVLTF.